Given below is one TCR beta chain in context. The data belong to a study of T cell changes during pregnancy in multiple sclerosis. V was pared by 5 bases and J by 8 bases, with 7 bases of the junction left unmatched. The germline V gene has CDR1 MNHNY and CDR2 SVGAGI (reference sequence). The CDR3 is made up of 13 amino acids. Assay used: immunoSEQ multiplex PCR; TCRdb lists only in-frame clones, some missing. The sample has tens of thousands of clones; around nine tenths are singletons. The chain couples TRBV6-6 to TRBJ1-2, with TRBD1 matching over 8 bases. The receptor's source is a female donor with multiple sclerosis, enrolled in a pregnancy study. Sample: CD4+ T cells from peripheral blood mononuclear cells, taken before pregnancy. The CDR3 here is CASSPKDREGYTF. DNA for the CDR3: TGTGCCAGCAGTCCGAAGGACAGGGAAGGCTACACCTTC.